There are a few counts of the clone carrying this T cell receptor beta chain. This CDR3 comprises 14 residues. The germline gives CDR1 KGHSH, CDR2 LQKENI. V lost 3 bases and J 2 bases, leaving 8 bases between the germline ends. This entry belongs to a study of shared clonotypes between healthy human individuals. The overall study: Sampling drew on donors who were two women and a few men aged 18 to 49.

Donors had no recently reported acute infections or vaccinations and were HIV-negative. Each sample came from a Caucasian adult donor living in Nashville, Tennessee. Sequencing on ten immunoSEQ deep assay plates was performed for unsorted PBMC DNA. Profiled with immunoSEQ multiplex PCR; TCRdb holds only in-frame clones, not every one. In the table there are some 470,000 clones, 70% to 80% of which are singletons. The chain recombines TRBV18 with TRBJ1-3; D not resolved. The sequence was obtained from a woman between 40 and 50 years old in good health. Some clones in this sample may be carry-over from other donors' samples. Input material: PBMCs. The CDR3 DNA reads TGTGCCAGCTCACCTGGCTTACCTGGAAACACCATATATTTT. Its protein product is CASSPGLPGNTIYF.